These 19 T cell receptor beta chains originate from one sample sequenced in a study of OX40 agonist ivuxolimab in advanced cancers. Here immunoSEQ multiplex PCR was the method, and the copy in TCRdb shows in-frame clones only, minus some. Of about 79,000 clones listed, about 91% are singletons. Specimen: CD4+ or CD8+ T cells sorted from blood, collected in a trial of the OX40 agonist ivuxolimab. These TCRs come from an adult with an advanced solid tumor such as melanoma, head and neck, liver or kidney cancer.

V usage is TRBV18 and J usage is TRBJ2-7; no definite D call. Germline V gene data show CDR1 as KGHSH and CDR2 as LQKENI. This CDR3 is 13 amino acids long. V was shortened by 2 bases and J by 3 bases, with 8 bases between the two germline ends. In nucleotides, the CDR3 is TGTGCCAGCTCACCAGCGGAGTACTACGAGCAGTACTTC. It specifies CASSPAEYYEQYF.

This clone is a singleton in its sample. The V call is TRBV9, the J call TRBJ1-3; D unresolved. Germline loops: CDR1 SGDLS, CDR2 YYNGEE. V was shortened by 0 bases and J by 5 bases, with 9 bases between the two germline ends. CDR3 length: 14 residues. The CDR3 DNA reads TGTGCCAGCAGCGTAGGACATAGGCGAAACACCATATATTTT. Its translation is CASSVGHRRNTIYF.

This chain uses TRBV7-3 with TRBJ1-2; 7 bases align to TRBD1. Germline lookup yields CDR1 SGHTA and CDR2 FQGTGA. The CDR3 spans 12 residues. After removal of 5 bases from V and 7 bases from J, the junction contained 4 bases not matched to a gene. The DNA for the CDR3 is TGTGCCAGCAGCAAGACAGGGTCTGGCTACACCTTC. Its protein is CASSKTGSGYTF.

This clone came up a few times. The J gene is TRBJ2-1, the V gene TRBV2; maybe TRBD2 (6 bases). From germline, CDR1 is SNHLY and CDR2 FYNNEI. V lost 1 base and J 12 bases, leaving 10 bases between the germline ends. The CDR3 length is 12 residues. The CDR3: CASSEVGRGQFF. Here the CDR3 DNA reads TGTGCCAGCAGTGAAGTAGGGCGGGGGCAGTTCTTC.

This clone was seen more than once but under ten times. The chain joins TRBV30 to TRBJ1-5; 7 nucleotides align to TRBD1. The CDR3 loop spans 13 amino acids. Germline trimming cut 1 base from V and 5 bases from J; bases unmatched to any gene: 2. Germline values: CDR1 GTSNPN, CDR2 SVGIG (reference sequence). CDR3 amino acids: CAWSARGDQPQHF. CDR3 bases: TGTGCCTGGAGTGCCAGGGGGGATCAGCCCCAGCATTTT.

The genes are TRBV30 and TRBJ1-5; a possible D gene is TRBD1 (6 bases). The V end lost 1 base, the J end lost 4 bases, and 11 bases lay between the germline ends. The CDR3 runs 14 residues. Germline CDR1 reads GTSNPN; CDR2 reads SVGIG (reference sequence). The CDR3 coding sequence is TGTGCCTGGAGTGAGGGGGGGGGTAATCAGCCCCAGCATTTT. It codes for CAWSEGGGNQPQHF.

The chain links TRBV12-5 to TRBJ2-7; 11 bases are a match to TRBD2. V shed 7 bases, J shed 8 bases, and the junction held 16 bases outside the gene matches. CDR1 LGHNT and CDR2 FRNRAP come from the germline V gene. The CDR3 spans 16 residues. CDR3 sequence reads: CASAYLAGGPRWKQYF. In DNA form, the CDR3 reads TGTGCTAGTGCCTACCTAGCGGGAGGCCCCAGATGGAAGCAGTACTTC.

The J gene is TRBJ2-1, the V gene TRBV7-3, with D possibly called TRBD1 or TRBD2 (5 bases each). The CDR3 is 16 residues long. Looked up from germline, CDR1 is SGHTA and CDR2 is FQGTGA. Trimming shortened V by 6 bases and J by 6 bases, and 21 bases separated the two germline ends. CDR3 in DNA: TGTGCCAGCAGTCCGGGGCCGCGGGCCCTCTCCAATGAGCAGTTCTTC. Amino acids: CASSPGPRALSNEQFF.

The rearrangement links TRBV5-7 to TRBJ2-7; perhaps TRBD1 as D (5 bases). TRBV5-7 is classed as an ORF, of uncertain function. CDR3 length equals 15 residues. V gave up 0 bases and J gave up 2 bases, with 12 bases separating them. CDR3 residues: CASSLEGAVPYEQYF. In DNA form, the CDR3 reads TGTGCCAGCAGCTTGGAAGGGGCAGTACCCTACGAGCAGTACTTC.

This chain joins TRBV9 and TRBJ1-1; a possible D gene is TRBD1 (5 bases). The germline V and J ends were trimmed by 0 bases and 0 bases, with 12 bases remaining between them. The CDR3 runs 16 residues. Germline CDR1 and CDR2: SGDLS and YYNGEE. This CDR3 reads CASSVAAGSLNTEAFF. For the CDR3, the DNA is TGTGCCAGCAGCGTAGCGGCAGGGTCGCTGAACACTGAAGCTTTCTTT.

The V gene is TRBV23-1, the J gene TRBJ2-7; 8 nucleotides align to TRBD1. TRBV23-1 is an ORF; its function is uncertain. Trimming removed 3 bases from V and 3 bases from J; junction bases left unmatched: 7. The CDR3 is made up of 15 amino acids. CDR3 protein: CASSHDLDRGYEQYF. The CDR3 coding sequence is TGCGCCAGCAGTCACGACTTAGACAGGGGCTACGAGCAGTACTTC.

V usage is TRBV28 and J usage is TRBJ1-2; perhaps TRBD1 as D (5 bases). V was cut by 2 bases and J by 4 bases, with 8 bases left in between. The CDR3 consists of 13 residues. Per germline, CDR1 MDHEN and CDR2 SYDVKM. The DNA of the CDR3 is TGTGCCAGCAGTTTAACGGGGCCCTATGGCTACACCTTC. Amino acid sequence: CASSLTGPYGYTF.

V is TRBV30 and J is TRBJ1-4; the match to TRBD1 covers 7 bases. With V trimmed by 5 bases and J by 4 bases, 4 bases remained unmatched. CDR1 and CDR2 (germline): GTSNPN, SVGIG (reference sequence). The CDR3 sequence is 13 residues long. The CDR3 protein is CAWQGQSNEKLFF. DNA of the CDR3: TGTGCCTGGCAGGGACAGAGTAATGAAAAACTGTTTTTT.

The chain recombines TRBV27 with TRBJ2-1, with TRBD2 matching 9 bases. Per the germline V gene, CDR1 is MNHEY and CDR2 is SMNVEV (reference sequence). V lost 2 bases and J lost 4; bases outside the gene matches: 6. The CDR3 totals 16 residues. The CDR3 coding sequence is TGTGCCAGCAGTTTAGAAGGGCTAGCGGGGTACAATGAGCAGTTCTTC. Its translation is CASSLEGLAGYNEQFF.

This clone was detected only once. This chain uses TRBV28 with TRBJ1-4; D is unresolved. The CDR3 runs to 11 residues. Per germline, CDR1 MDHEN and CDR2 SYDVKM. V lost 8 bases and J 11 bases, leaving 12 bases between the germline ends. CDR3 amino acids: CASFRAGKLFF. The CDR3 coding sequence is TGTGCCAGCTTTAGGGCTGGGAAACTGTTTTTT.

The chain links TRBV4-1 to TRBJ1-1; 11 positions match TRBD1. V lost 3 bases to trimming and J lost 6 bases; unmatched junction nucleotides: 0. Germline V gene lookup returns CDR1 MGHRA and CDR2 YSYEKL. The CDR3 consists of 13 residues. The CDR3 sequence: CASSQGQGAEAFF. CDR3 nucleotides: TGCGCCAGCAGCCAGGGACAGGGGGCTGAAGCTTTCTTT.

This chain joins TRBV10-1 and TRBJ1-5; a possible D gene is TRBD1 (5 bases). Trimming removed 6 bases at V and 6 bases at J, with 12 bases between. This CDR3 spans 13 amino acids. Per the germline V gene, CDR1 is WNHNN and CDR2 is SYGVQD (reference sequence). DNA of the CDR3: TGCGCCAGCAGCTCGGGGGTGGCTCAGCCCCAGCATTTT. Protein sequence: CASSSGVAQPQHF.

The rearrangement uses TRBV7-3 and TRBJ2-1; TRBD2 agrees at 8 bases. Germline CDR1 SGHTA, CDR2 FQGTGA. The V and J ends lost 0 bases and 0 bases, in that order; junction bases with no gene match: 13. The CDR3 covers 20 residues. CDR3 bases: TGTGCCAGCAGCTTAACTGGACTAGCTCTTCGGAGGAGCTCCTACAATGAGCAGTTCTTC. Residues: CASSLTGLALRRSSYNEQFF.

The chain uses TRBV5-5 and TRBJ2-3, with no clear D. The CDR3 covers 14 residues. Germline CDR1 reads SGHKS; CDR2 reads YYEKEE (reference sequence). Trimming stripped 6 bases from V and 1 base from J, with 12 bases between. CDR3 nucleotide sequence: TGTGCCAGCAACTTCCCGACTGGCACAGATACGCAGTATTTT. Translated: CASNFPTGTDTQYF.